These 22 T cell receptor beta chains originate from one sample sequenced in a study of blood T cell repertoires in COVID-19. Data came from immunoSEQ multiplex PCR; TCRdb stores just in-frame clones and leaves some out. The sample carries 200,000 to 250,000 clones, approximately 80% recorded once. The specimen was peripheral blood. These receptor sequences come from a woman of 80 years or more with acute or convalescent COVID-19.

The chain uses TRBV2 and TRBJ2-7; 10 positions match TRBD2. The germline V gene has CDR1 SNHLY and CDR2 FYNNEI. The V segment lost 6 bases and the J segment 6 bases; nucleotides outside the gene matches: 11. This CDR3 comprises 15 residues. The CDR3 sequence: CASRPSSGGFGEQYF. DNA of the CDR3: TGTGCCAGCAGGCCGTCTAGCGGGGGTTTCGGCGAGCAGTACTTC.

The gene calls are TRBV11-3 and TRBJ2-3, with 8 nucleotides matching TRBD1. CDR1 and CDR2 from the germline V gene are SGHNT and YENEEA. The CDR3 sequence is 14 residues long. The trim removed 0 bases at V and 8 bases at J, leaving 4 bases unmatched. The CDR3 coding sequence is TGTGCCAGCAGCTTAGATCCCGGACAGGGTACGCAGTATTTT. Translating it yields CASSLDPGQGTQYF.

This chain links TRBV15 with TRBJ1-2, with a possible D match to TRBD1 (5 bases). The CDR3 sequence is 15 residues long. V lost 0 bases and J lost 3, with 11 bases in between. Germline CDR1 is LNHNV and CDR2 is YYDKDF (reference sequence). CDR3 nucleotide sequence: TGTGCCACCAGCAGAGATTCCGACAGATACTATGGCTACACCTTC. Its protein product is CATSRDSDRYYGYTF.

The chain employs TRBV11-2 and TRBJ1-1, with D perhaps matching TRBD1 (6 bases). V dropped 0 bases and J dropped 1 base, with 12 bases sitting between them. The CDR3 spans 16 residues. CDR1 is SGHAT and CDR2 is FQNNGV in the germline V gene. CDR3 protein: CASSLDLGRGNTEAFF. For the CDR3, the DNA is TGTGCCAGCAGCTTAGATCTGGGCAGGGGGAACACTGAAGCTTTCTTT.

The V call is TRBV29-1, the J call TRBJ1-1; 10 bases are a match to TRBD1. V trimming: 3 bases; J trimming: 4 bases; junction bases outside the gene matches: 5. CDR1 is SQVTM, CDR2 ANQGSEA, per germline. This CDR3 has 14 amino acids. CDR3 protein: CSVDDRGRVTEAFF. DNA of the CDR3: TGCAGCGTTGACGACAGGGGGCGGGTCACTGAAGCTTTCTTT.

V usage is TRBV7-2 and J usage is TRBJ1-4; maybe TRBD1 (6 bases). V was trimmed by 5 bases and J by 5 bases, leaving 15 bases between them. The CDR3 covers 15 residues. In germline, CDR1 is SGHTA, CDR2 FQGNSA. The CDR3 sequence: CASSPGDTRNEKLFF. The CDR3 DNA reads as TGTGCCAGCAGCCCAGGGGACACCAGAAATGAAAAACTGTTTTTT.

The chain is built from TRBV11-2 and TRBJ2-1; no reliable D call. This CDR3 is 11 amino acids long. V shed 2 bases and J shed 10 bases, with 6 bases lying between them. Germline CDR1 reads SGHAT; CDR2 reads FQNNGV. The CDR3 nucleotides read TGTGCCAGCAGCTTACAAAGCGAGCAGTTCTTC. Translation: CASSLQSEQFF.

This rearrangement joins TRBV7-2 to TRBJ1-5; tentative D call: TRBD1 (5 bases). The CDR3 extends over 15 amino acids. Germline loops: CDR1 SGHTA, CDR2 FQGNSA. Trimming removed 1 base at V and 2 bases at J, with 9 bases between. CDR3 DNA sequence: TGTGCCAGCAGCTTAGAGTGGGGGGGCAATCAGCCCCAGCATTTT. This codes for CASSLEWGGNQPQHF.

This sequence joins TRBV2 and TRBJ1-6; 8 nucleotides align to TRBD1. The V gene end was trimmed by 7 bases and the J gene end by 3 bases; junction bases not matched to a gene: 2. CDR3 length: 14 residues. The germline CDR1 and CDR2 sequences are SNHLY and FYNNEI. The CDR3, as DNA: TGTGCCAGCACTGGACAGGGCTATAATTCACCCCTCCACTTT. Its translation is CASTGQGYNSPLHF.

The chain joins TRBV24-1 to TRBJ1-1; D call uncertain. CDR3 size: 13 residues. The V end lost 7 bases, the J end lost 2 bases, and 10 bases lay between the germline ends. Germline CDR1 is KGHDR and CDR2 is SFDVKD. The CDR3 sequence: CATRMADNTEAFF. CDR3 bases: TGTGCCACCAGAATGGCGGATAACACTGAAGCTTTCTTT.

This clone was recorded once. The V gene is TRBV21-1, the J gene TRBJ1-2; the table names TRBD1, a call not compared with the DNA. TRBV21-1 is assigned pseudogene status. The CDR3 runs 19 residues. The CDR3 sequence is CASSKGRSRGPYPPYGYTF. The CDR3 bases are TGTGCCAGCAGCAAAGGAAGGAGCAGGGGCCCCTATCCACCCTATGGCTACACCTTC.

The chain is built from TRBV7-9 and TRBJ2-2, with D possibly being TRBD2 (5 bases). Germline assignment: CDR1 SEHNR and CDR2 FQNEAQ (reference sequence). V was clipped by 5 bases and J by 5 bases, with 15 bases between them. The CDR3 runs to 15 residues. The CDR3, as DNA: TGTGCCAGCAGCCCTTTCTTACGCGGGACCGGGGAGCTGTTTTTT. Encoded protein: CASSPFLRGTGELFF. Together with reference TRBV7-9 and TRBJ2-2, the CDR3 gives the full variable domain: DTGVSQNPRHKITKRGQNVTFRCDPISEHNRLYWYRQTLGQGPEFLTYFQNEAQLEKSRLLSDRFSAERPKGSFSTLEIQRTEQGDSAMYLCASSPFLRGTGELFFGEGSRLTVL.

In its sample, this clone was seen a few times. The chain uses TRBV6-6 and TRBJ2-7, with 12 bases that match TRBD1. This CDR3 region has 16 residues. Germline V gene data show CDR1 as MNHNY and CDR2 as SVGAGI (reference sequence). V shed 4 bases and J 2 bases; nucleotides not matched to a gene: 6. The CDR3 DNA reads TGTGCCAGCAGTTCCCCGGGACAGGGGGCAACCTACGAGCAGTACTTC. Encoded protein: CASSSPGQGATYEQYF.

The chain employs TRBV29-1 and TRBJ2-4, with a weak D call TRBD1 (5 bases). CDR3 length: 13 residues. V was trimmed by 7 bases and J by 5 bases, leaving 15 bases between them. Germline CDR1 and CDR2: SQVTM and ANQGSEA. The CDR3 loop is CSGLGQGQNIQYF. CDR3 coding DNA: TGCAGCGGCCTCGGACAAGGACAAAACATTCAGTACTTC. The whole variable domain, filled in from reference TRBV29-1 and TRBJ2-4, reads SAVISQKPSRDICQRGTSLTIQCQVDSQVTMMFWYRQQPGQSLTLIATANQGSEATYESGFVIDKFPISRPNLTFSTLTVSNMSPEDSSIYLCSGLGQGQNIQYFGAGTRLSVL.

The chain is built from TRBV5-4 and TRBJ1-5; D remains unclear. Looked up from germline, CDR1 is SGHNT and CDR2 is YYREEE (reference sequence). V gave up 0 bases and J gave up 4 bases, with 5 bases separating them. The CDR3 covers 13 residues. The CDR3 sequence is CASSLDSNQPQHF. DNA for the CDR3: TGTGCCAGCAGCTTGGACAGTAATCAGCCCCAGCATTTT. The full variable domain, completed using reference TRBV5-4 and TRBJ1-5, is ETGVTQSPTHLIKTRGQQVTLRCSSQSGHNTVSWYQQALGQGPQFIFQYYREEENGRGNFPPRFSGLQFPNYSSELNVNALELDDSALYLCASSLDSNQPQHFGDGTRLSIL.

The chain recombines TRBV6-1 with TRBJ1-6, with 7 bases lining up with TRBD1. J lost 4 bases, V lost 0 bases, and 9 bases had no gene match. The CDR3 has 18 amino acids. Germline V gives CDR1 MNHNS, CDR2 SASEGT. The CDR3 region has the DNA TGTGCCAGCAGTGAAGCCTACCCCGGGACAGCATATAATTCACCCCTCCACTTT. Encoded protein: CASSEAYPGTAYNSPLHF.

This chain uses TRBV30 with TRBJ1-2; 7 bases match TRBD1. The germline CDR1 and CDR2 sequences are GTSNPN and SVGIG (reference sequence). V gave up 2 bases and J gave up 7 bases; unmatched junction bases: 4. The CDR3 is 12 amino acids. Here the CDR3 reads CAWSSTGSGYTF. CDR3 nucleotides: TGTGCCTGGAGTTCGACAGGGAGTGGCTACACCTTC.

This CDR3 reads CASSLFAGGLGDTQYF. The CDR3 DNA is TGCGCCAGCAGCTTGTTCGCGGGAGGGCTGGGAGATACGCAGTATTTT. The chain has TRBV5-1 and TRBJ2-3; TRBD2 agrees at 9 bases. The CDR3 spans 16 residues. The J segment lost 5 bases and the V segment lost 1 base, leaving 8 bases of the junction unmatched. CDR1 is SGHRS, CDR2 YFSETQ, per germline. Looking up the rest from reference TRBV5-1 and TRBJ2-3 gives the full variable domain: KAGVTQTPRYLIKTRGQQVTLSCSPISGHRSVSWYQQTPGQGLQFLFEYFSETQRNKGNFPGRFSGRQFSNSRSEMNVSTLELGDSALYLCASSLFAGGLGDTQYFGPGTRLTVL.

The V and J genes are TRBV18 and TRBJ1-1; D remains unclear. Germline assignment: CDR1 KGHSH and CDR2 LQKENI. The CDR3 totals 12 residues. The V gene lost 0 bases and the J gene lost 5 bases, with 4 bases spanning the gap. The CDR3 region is CASSPPQTEAFF. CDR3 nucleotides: TGTGCCAGCTCACCACCTCAGACTGAAGCTTTCTTT.

The CDR3 DNA reads TGTGCCAGCAGACCCACTAGCGGGAGCTCCTACAATGAGCAGTTCTTC. It yields the protein CASRPTSGSSYNEQFF. This chain connects TRBV7-2 to TRBJ2-1, with 11 positions matching TRBD2. CDR3 size: 16 residues. Germline assignment: CDR1 SGHTA and CDR2 FQGNSA. V lost 6 bases, J lost 0 bases, and 4 bases stayed unmatched.

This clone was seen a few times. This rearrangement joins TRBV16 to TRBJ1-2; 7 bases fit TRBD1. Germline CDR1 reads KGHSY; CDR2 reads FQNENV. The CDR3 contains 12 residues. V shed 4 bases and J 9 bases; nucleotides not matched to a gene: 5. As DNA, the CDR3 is TGTGCCAGCAGCCGAACAGGGGAAAGCTACACCTTC. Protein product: CASSRTGESYTF.

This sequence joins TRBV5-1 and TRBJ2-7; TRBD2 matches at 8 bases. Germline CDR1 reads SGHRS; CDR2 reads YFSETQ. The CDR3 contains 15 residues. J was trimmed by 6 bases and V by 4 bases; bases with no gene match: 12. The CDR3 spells CASSTGGAPRGEQYF. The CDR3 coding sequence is TGCGCCAGCAGCACCGGGGGGGCCCCTCGTGGCGAGCAGTACTTC.